The 13 T cell receptor beta chains given below trace back to one sample, sequenced in a study of monozygotic twins with inflammatory bowel disease. Each CDR3 protein gets one entry in TCRdb, which reprocessed the 5' RACE reads and gives no DNA. The sample features 95,000 to 110,000 distinct CDR3 sequences, with 1.9% in its top ten. The sample was blood. These receptor sequences come from a human donor with ulcerative colitis or Crohn's disease, or a healthy co-twin of an affected twin (not recorded which).

The chain carries TRBV20-1 and TRBJ2-1; TCRdb designates TRBD2, a call that cannot be tested without DNA. Germline V gene data show CDR1 as DFQATT and CDR2 as SNEGSKA (reference sequence). This CDR3 has 20 residues. The CDR3 is CSARLGLGLAGGERYNEQFF.

The rearrangement links TRBV10-3 to TRBJ1-2. The CDR3 length is 12 residues. The germline V gene encodes CDR1 ENHRY and CDR2 SYGVKD. The CDR3: CAIRPVGYGYTF.

J is TRBJ2-7 and V is TRBV20-1. The CDR3 has 12 amino acids. Germline V CDR1 and CDR2: DFQATT, SNEGSKA (reference sequence). CDR3 sequence: CSARVQTYEQYF.

CDR3 in amino acids: CASSQDLGRRITGELFF. The chain employs TRBV3-1 and TRBJ2-2. The germline V gene has CDR1 LGHDT and CDR2 YNNKEL (reference sequence). The CDR3 has 17 amino acids.

CDR3 region: CASSPRTSINYGYTF. The rearrangement joins TRBV4-3 to TRBJ1-2. Germline CDR1 is LGHNA and CDR2 is YSLEER. The CDR3 is 15 residues long.

V is TRBV7-8 and J is TRBJ2-7. The V gene's germline CDR1 is SGHVS and CDR2 FQNEAQ. This CDR3 spans 12 amino acids. This CDR3 reads CASSLVLYEQYF.

This rearrangement joins TRBV6-2 or TRBV6-3 to TRBJ2-3; the TRBD2 assignment by TCRdb is unverifiable without DNA. Germline V CDR1 and CDR2: MNHEY, SVGEGT. The CDR3 length is 15 residues. CDR3 amino acids: CASSPAGVGTDTQYF.

The V gene is TRBV5-1, the J gene TRBJ2-5; checking the TCRdb D call of TRBD1 is not possible without DNA. In germline, CDR1 is SGHRS, CDR2 YFSETQ. The CDR3 totals 13 residues. CDR3 sequence: CASGKDTGETQYF.

The V gene is TRBV10-3, the J gene TRBJ2-3; TCRdb gives TRBD2 as the D gene, but with no DNA this cannot be confirmed. The CDR3 has 16 residues. The germline V gene encodes CDR1 ENHRY and CDR2 SYGVKD. CDR3 region: CAISRIAGGTADTQYF.

V usage is TRBV29-1 and J usage is TRBJ1-2. The CDR3 extends over 11 amino acids. Germline V gene sequence: CDR1 SQVTM, CDR2 ANQGSEA. CDR3 amino acids: CSAYGTYGYTF. Looking up the rest from reference TRBV29-1 and TRBJ1-2 gives the full variable domain: SAVISQKPSRDICQRGTSLTIQCQVDSQVTMMFWYRQQPGQSLTLIATANQGSEATYESGFVIDKFPISRPNLTFSTLTVSNMSPEDSSIYLCSAYGTYGYTFGSGTRLTVV.

The genes are TRBV7-2 and TRBJ2-2; as DNA is missing, the TRBD1 call by TCRdb cannot be tested. Germline V lookup: CDR1 SGHTA, CDR2 FQGNSA. The CDR3 covers 15 residues. CDR3 loop: CASSLRSGGGRELFF.

The chain recombines TRBV11-1 with TRBJ2-5; TCRdb selects TRBD1, and the lack of DNA leaves this call unchecked. Per the germline V gene, CDR1 is SGHAT and CDR2 is FQDESV (reference sequence). The CDR3 extends over 15 amino acids. The chain's CDR3 is CASRPAGDRQETQYF.

The V and J genes are TRBV4-3 and TRBJ1-6; TCRdb lists TRBD1, though no DNA is available to test this call. CDR3 size: 14 residues. The germline V gene encodes CDR1 LGHNA and CDR2 YSLEER. The CDR3 protein is CASSHQQGNSPLHF.